This T cell receptor (beta chain) was captured in a study of identifying expanded T cells in peripheral blood. Study findings and constraints: Roughly 1.1 clones differed between technical replicates, versus approximately 16 and 19 over time. Clone count variance between roughly 2-week samples rose with total template count.

The CDR3 length is 13 residues. Trimming cost V 3 bases and J 6 bases, with 11 bases left between them. CDR1 is LNHDA and CDR2 is SQIVND in the germline V gene (reference sequence). Assay: immunoSEQ multiplex PCR; the TCRdb copy retains only in-frame clones and omits some. The sample consists of about 84,000 clones, approximately 84% of them appearing once. This clone was recorded once. Its antigen is as yet unknown. Healthy donors had no documented immune events, such as infections, while sampled. The chain recombines TRBV19 with TRBJ1-1; tentatively, D is TRBD1 (5 bases). Sequencing input: blood. The TCR sequence derives from a person between 18 and 75 years old in good health. The CDR3 DNA is TGTGCCAGTAGTATGGGGGGACGGTCTGAAGCTTTCTTT. The encoded protein is CASSMGGRSEAFF.